These 18 T cell receptor beta chains share one sample of origin, sequenced in a study of graft-versus-host responses after intestinal transplantation. The antigens these receptors bind are not known. Libraries were prepared by immunoSEQ multiplex PCR; TCRdb keeps only in-frame clonotypes and omits some of them. Among some 130,000 clones listed, about 92% were seen once. The starting material was unstimulated CD4+ T cells sorted from spleen or lymph node cells, obtained before intestinal transplant. These receptors were collected from a human donor who received an intestinal transplant.

CDR3 sequence: CASSPWTGWDYGYTF. CDR3 in DNA: TGTGCCAGCAGCCCCTGGACAGGGTGGGACTATGGCTACACCTTC. The chain links TRBV7-9 to TRBJ1-2, with 8 bases fitting TRBD1. From germline, CDR1 is SEHNR and CDR2 FQNEAQ (reference sequence). J gave up 3 bases and V 5 bases, and 8 bases lay outside the gene matches. The CDR3 has 15 amino acids. Supplemented by reference TRBV7-9 and TRBJ1-2, the full variable domain reads DTGVSQNPRHKITKRGQNVTFRCDPISEHNRLYWYRQTLGQGPEFLTYFQNEAQLEKSRLLSDRFSAERPKGSFSTLEIQRTEQGDSAMYLCASSPWTGWDYGYTFGSGTRLTVV.

The CDR3 spells CASSEGTGGGYTF. The DNA for the CDR3 is TGTGCCAGCAGTGAAGGTACAGGGGGCGGCTACACCTTC. This chain uses TRBV6-1 with TRBJ1-2; TRBD1 agrees at 9 bases. Germline trimming cut 1 base from V and 8 bases from J; bases unmatched to any gene: 2. Per the germline V gene, CDR1 is MNHNS and CDR2 is SASEGT. The length of the CDR3 is 13 residues.

This clone was counted a few times. The chain combines TRBV7-3 with TRBJ1-4; D remains unclear. Looked up from germline, CDR1 is SGHTA and CDR2 is FQGTGA. This CDR3 region has 13 residues. The V end was cut by 3 bases, the J end by 3 bases, with 5 bases between. The CDR3 loop reads CASSLRANEKLFF. The CDR3 DNA reads TGTGCCAGCAGCTTGAGGGCTAATGAAAAACTGTTTTTT. Supplemented by reference TRBV7-3 and TRBJ1-4, the full variable domain reads GAGVSQTPSNKVTEKGKYVELRCDPISGHTALYWYRQSLGQGPEFLIYFQGTGAADDSGLPNDRFFAVRPEGSVSTLKIQRTERGDSAVYLCASSLRANEKLFFGSGTQLSVL.

The chain links TRBV18 to TRBJ2-7; D is perhaps TRBD1 or TRBD2 (5 bases each). There are 13 residues in the CDR3. The germline V gene has CDR1 KGHSH and CDR2 LQKENI. Trimming stripped 3 bases from V and 7 bases from J, with 13 bases between. As DNA, the CDR3 is TGTGCCAGCTCACCCTCGGGACCTAAAGAGCAGTACTTC. Protein product: CASSPSGPKEQYF.

J is TRBJ1-3 and V is TRBV5-4; 7 bases are a match to TRBD1. Germline values: CDR1 SGHNT, CDR2 YYREEE (reference sequence). The V and J ends lost 4 bases and 4 bases, in that order; junction bases with no gene match: 2. The CDR3 contains 13 residues. Written as DNA, the CDR3 is TGTGCCAGCAGCAGGGACAGAGGAAACACCATATATTTT. Translated, it gives CASSRDRGNTIYF.

The V gene is TRBV28, the J gene TRBJ1-3, with D uncertain. Trimming cost V 3 bases and J 4 bases, with 10 bases left between them. The CDR3 is 14 residues long. Germline values: CDR1 MDHEN, CDR2 SYDVKM. The CDR3 DNA reads as TGTGCCAGCAGTTTGTGGAACGGAGGAAACACCATATATTTT. Translating gives CASSLWNGGNTIYF.

The gene calls are TRBV29-1 and TRBJ1-2; possibly TRBD1 for D (6 bases). The CDR3 length is 11 residues. V gave up 4 bases and J gave up 8 bases, with 11 bases separating them. From germline, CDR1 is SQVTM and CDR2 ANQGSEA. The CDR3 region is CSVGGGQGYTF. The CDR3 DNA is TGCAGCGTTGGTGGGGGCCAGGGCTACACCTTC.

The chain has TRBV19 and TRBJ1-5; 8 nucleotides agree with TRBD1. V gave up 8 bases and J gave up 5 bases; unmatched junction bases: 11. From germline, CDR1 is LNHDA and CDR2 SQIVND (reference sequence). The CDR3 totals 15 residues. The CDR3 DNA sequence: TGTGCCAGTGGTGTCCGGGGACAGGATTATCAGCCCCAGCATTTT. Encoded protein: CASGVRGQDYQPQHF.

V gene TRBV5-1 combines with J gene TRBJ1-1; no reliable D call. There are 12 residues in the CDR3. Trimming took off 5 bases at V and 3 bases at J, with 8 bases between the two ends. Germline CDR1 is SGHRS and CDR2 is YFSETQ. CDR3: CASRLMDTEAFF. The CDR3, as DNA: TGCGCCAGCAGGCTCATGGACACTGAAGCTTTCTTT.

This clone has a single count. This chain links TRBV5-6 with TRBJ2-7; the match to TRBD1 covers 7 bases. Germline V gene sequence: CDR1 SGHDT, CDR2 YYEEEE. This CDR3 is built from 16 residues. Trimming cost V 2 bases and J 4 bases; bases outside gene matches: 12. CDR3 loop: CASSFFSGGKSYEQYF. CDR3 bases: TGTGCCAGCAGCTTCTTCTCAGGGGGAAAATCGTACGAGCAGTACTTC.

The chain couples TRBV10-3 to TRBJ1-2, with 7 nucleotides matching TRBD1. The CDR3 spans 13 residues. Trimming took 6 bases from V and 8 from J; bases not matched to a gene: 9. Per germline, CDR1 ENHRY and CDR2 SYGVKD. CDR3 in amino acids: CAISLTGVEGYTF. Written as DNA, the CDR3 is TGTGCCATCAGCCTCACAGGGGTGGAGGGCTACACCTTC.

The genes are TRBV6-5 and TRBJ1-5; weak D call: TRBD1 (5 bases). V lost 4 bases, J lost 9 bases, and 7 bases lay in between. CDR1 MNHEY and CDR2 SVGAGI come from the germline V gene. The CDR3 length is 11 residues. In DNA, the CDR3 is TGTGCCAGCAGTTCTGGGGGGCCCCAGCATTTT. Translating gives CASSSGGPQHF.

A few counts support this clone. The chain carries TRBV9 and TRBJ2-3, with unresolved D. Per germline, CDR1 SGDLS and CDR2 YYNGEE. This CDR3 region has 13 residues. Trimming stripped 0 bases from V and 1 base from J, with 3 bases between. CDR3: CASSVGGTDTQYF. In DNA form, the CDR3 reads TGTGCCAGCAGCGTAGGCGGCACAGATACGCAGTATTTT.

The chain combines TRBV11-3 with TRBJ1-2, with D possibly matching TRBD1 (5 bases). Germline V gene data show CDR1 as SGHNT and CDR2 as YENEEA. This CDR3 comprises 13 residues. V dropped 5 bases and J dropped 8 bases, with 15 bases sitting between them. The DNA for the CDR3 is TGTGCCAGCAGCCCCGGGACCTCCTTCGGCTACACCTTC. Amino acids: CASSPGTSFGYTF.

This clone has a single count. J is TRBJ1-5 and V is TRBV4-1; possibly TRBD1 for D (5 bases). The CDR3 has 14 amino acids. Germline V CDR1 and CDR2: MGHRA, YSYEKL. Trimming left V 0 bases short and J 5 bases short, with 8 bases between. CDR3 sequence: CASSQDGGYQPQHF. The CDR3 region has the DNA TGCGCCAGCAGCCAAGATGGGGGGTATCAGCCCCAGCATTTT.

This chain connects TRBV4-1 to TRBJ2-5; D not certain. CDR3 length: 14 amino acids. CDR1 and CDR2 from the germline V gene are MGHRA and YSYEKL. Trimming removed 0 bases from V and 4 bases from J, with 9 bases in between. The CDR3 DNA is TGCGCCAGCAGCCAAGAGATAGTTCGAGAGACCCAGTACTTC. Protein sequence: CASSQEIVRETQYF.

This clone was seen just once. This chain joins TRBV29-1 and TRBJ1-2, with D possibly TRBD1 on 5 matching bases. V shed 5 bases and J shed 12 bases, with 16 bases lying between them. The germline V gene has CDR1 SQVTM and CDR2 ANQGSEA. The CDR3 consists of 11 residues. CDR3 DNA: TGCAGCGTTAGTGCTCAGGGCTGGAACACCTTC. Its translation: CSVSAQGWNTF. Based on the CDR3 plus reference TRBV29-1 and TRBJ1-2, the full variable domain is SAVISQKPSRDICQRGTSLTIQCQVDSQVTMMFWYRQQPGQSLTLIATANQGSEATYESGFVIDKFPISRPNLTFSTLTVSNMSPEDSSIYLCSVSAQGWNTFGSGTRLTVV.

V usage is TRBV29-1 and J usage is TRBJ2-5; D might be TRBD2 (7 bases). Per the germline V gene, CDR1 is SQVTM and CDR2 is ANQGSEA. CDR3 length: 13 amino acids. Trimming took off 3 bases at V and 5 bases at J, with 13 bases between the two ends. The CDR3 nucleotides are TGCAGCGTTGAGCGGGGGCTGCGGGAGACCCAGTACTTC. It specifies CSVERGLRETQYF.